Shown below are 23 T cell receptor beta chains from a single sample sequenced in a study of blood T cell repertoires in COVID-19. Assay used: immunoSEQ multiplex PCR; TCRdb lists only in-frame clones, some missing. The sample contains some 270,000 clones, around 85% of which appear only once. Sequences were obtained from peripheral blood. The receptors come from a human donor with COVID-19, enrolled during active disease. The donor label of this sample is uncertain.

The genes are TRBV5-4 and TRBJ2-5; TRBD1 aligns across 8 bases. Losses at the gene ends were 2 bases for V and 5 bases for J; bases not matched to a gene: 8. The CDR3 is made up of 15 amino acids. CDR1 and CDR2 (germline): SGHNT, YYREEE (reference sequence). In nucleotides, the CDR3 is TGTGCCAGCAGCTTTCTCCAGGGGGCTGAGGAGACCCAGTACTTC. This encodes CASSFLQGAEETQYF.

The rearrangement joins TRBV6-2 or TRBV6-3 to TRBJ2-7; maybe TRBD1 (5 bases). Germline CDR1 and CDR2: MNHEY and SVGEGT. The CDR3 has 15 residues. The ends were cut back, 4 bases at V and 0 bases at J, with 13 bases in the middle. In DNA form, the CDR3 reads TGTGCCAGCAGTTTTGACCAGGGAAGCTCCTACGAGCAGTACTTC. Protein: CASSFDQGSSYEQYF.

The chain recombines TRBV6-5 with TRBJ2-2; TRBD2 agrees at 7 bases. This CDR3 is 15 amino acids long. Germline V gives CDR1 MNHEY, CDR2 SVGAGI. Unmatched junction bases numbered 10, after V lost 5 bases and J lost 7 bases. This CDR3 is CASSRRGGADGELFF. The CDR3 nucleotides are TGTGCCAGCAGTCGACGGGGAGGGGCTGACGGGGAGCTGTTTTTT.

The chain links TRBV19 to TRBJ2-1, with a possible D match to TRBD2 (5 bases). This CDR3 spans 16 amino acids. V shed 1 base and J shed 0 bases, with 10 bases lying between them. Germline V CDR1 and CDR2: LNHDA, SQIVND (reference sequence). CDR3 in DNA: TGTGCCAGTAGTATAGGAGCTAGCAGCTCCTACAATGAGCAGTTCTTC. Amino acids: CASSIGASSSYNEQFF.

This chain connects TRBV11-2 to TRBJ2-2; D not resolved. Germline V gene data show CDR1 as SGHAT and CDR2 as FQNNGV. The CDR3 sequence is 16 residues long. V shed 1 base and J shed 7 bases, with 16 bases lying between them. Here the CDR3 reads CASSLGRSIRHGELFF. For the CDR3, the DNA is TGTGCCAGCAGCTTAGGCCGGAGTATACGGCACGGGGAGCTGTTTTTT.

In this sample, this clone turned up once. The rearrangement uses TRBV10-1 and TRBJ2-1; 9 bases are shared with TRBD1. J lost 7 bases, V lost 9 bases, and 4 bases had no gene match. The CDR3 covers 12 residues. The germline gives CDR1 WNHNN, CDR2 SYGVQD (reference sequence). Here the CDR3 DNA reads TGCGCCAGGGGACAGGGTGTGAATGAGCAGTTCTTC. Protein sequence: CARGQGVNEQFF.

This clone has more than one count but fewer than ten. The V gene is TRBV9, the J gene TRBJ1-4; 10 bases map to TRBD1. The germline V gene encodes CDR1 SGDLS and CDR2 YYNGEE. J was trimmed by 2 bases and V by 3 bases; bases with no gene match: 7. The CDR3 runs 17 residues. CDR3 nucleotide sequence: TGTGCCAGCAGCGCACCAAAGGGACAGGGGACTAATGAAAAACTGTTTTTT. Amino acids: CASSAPKGQGTNEKLFF.

The rearrangement joins TRBV6-5 to TRBJ1-2, with D unclear. The CDR3 length is 16 residues. Germline V gene data show CDR1 as MNHEY and CDR2 as SVGAGI. The germline V and J ends were trimmed by 0 bases and 2 bases, with 13 bases remaining between them. CDR3 in amino acids: CASSYSRRAQNYGYTF. The CDR3 DNA reads TGTGCCAGCAGTTACTCGAGGCGGGCCCAGAACTATGGCTACACCTTC.

The V call is TRBV7-3, the J call TRBJ1-6; D gene ambiguous. V was shortened by 1 base and J by 7 bases, with 8 bases between the two germline ends. Germline-derived CDR1 and CDR2 are SGHTA and FQGTGA. The CDR3 totals 14 residues. This CDR3 is CASSLSGENSPLHF. For the CDR3, the DNA is TGTGCCAGCAGCTTAAGTGGGGAGAATTCACCCCTCCACTTT.

This clone came up once. The chain employs TRBV28 and TRBJ1-2; 8 nucleotides match TRBD1. V gave up 9 bases and J gave up 4 bases; unmatched junction bases: 7. This CDR3 spans 13 amino acids. Germline V gene sequence: CDR1 MDHEN, CDR2 SYDVKM. As DNA, the CDR3 is TGTGCCAGTGGGACAGGCCACCTCTATGGCTACACCTTC. It encodes CASGTGHLYGYTF.

The V and J genes are TRBV7-9 and TRBJ2-1; TRBD2 aligns across 7 bases. With V trimmed by 5 bases and J by 0 bases, 7 bases remained unmatched. This CDR3 is 16 amino acids long. CDR1 is SEHNR and CDR2 is FQNEAQ in the germline V gene (reference sequence). This chain's CDR3 is CASSISGVSSYNEQFF. In DNA form, the CDR3 reads TGTGCCAGCAGCATCAGCGGGGTGAGCTCCTACAATGAGCAGTTCTTC.

The chain links TRBV6-1 to TRBJ1-2; D may be TRBD1 (5 bases). This CDR3 is built from 16 residues. The germline V gene has CDR1 MNHNS and CDR2 SASEGT. V was shortened by 0 bases and J by 3 bases, with 14 bases between the two germline ends. In nucleotides, the CDR3 is TGTGCCAGCAGTGAAGCCCTCGCCGACAGTTACTATGGCTACACCTTC. It encodes CASSEALADSYYGYTF.

The V gene is TRBV7-2, the J gene TRBJ2-1; D is perhaps TRBD2 (6 bases). The CDR3 is 14 residues long. CDR1 is SGHTA, CDR2 FQGNSA, per germline. The germline V and J ends were trimmed by 3 bases and 3 bases, with 9 bases remaining between them. For the CDR3, the DNA is TGTGCCAGCAGCTTCAGCGGGCTCTACAATGAGCAGTTCTTC. As protein: CASSFSGLYNEQFF.

V gene TRBV7-2 combines with J gene TRBJ2-5, with a weak D call TRBD1 (5 bases). V was clipped by 5 bases and J by 1 base, with 14 bases between them. This CDR3 is 15 amino acids long. CDR1 and CDR2 from the germline V gene are SGHTA and FQGNSA. CDR3 in DNA: TGTGCCAGCAGCCCGGTAGGGGTCCCCCAAGAGACCCAGTACTTC. This encodes CASSPVGVPQETQYF.

This rearrangement joins TRBV4-1 to TRBJ2-6; D is uncertain. Germline CDR1 MGHRA, CDR2 YSYEKL. Trimming took 4 bases from V and 0 from J, leaving 10 bases between them. CDR3 length: 16 amino acids. The DNA of the CDR3 is TGCGCCAGCAGCCTCCACTTCAACTCTGGGGCCAACGTCCTGACTTTC. Its translation is CASSLHFNSGANVLTF.

The chain is built from TRBV7-2 and TRBJ1-2, with 9 bases aligning to TRBD1. CDR1 SGHTA and CDR2 FQGNSA come from the germline V gene. With 1 base clipped from V and 1 base from J, the junction kept 10 bases outside the gene matches. The CDR3 spans 18 residues. Here the CDR3 DNA reads TGTGCCAGCAGCTTAGGGGGGACAGGGCTGACAGTTAACTATGGCTACACCTTC. Translating it yields CASSLGGTGLTVNYGYTF. The full variable domain, with the rest looked up from reference TRBV7-2 and TRBJ1-2, is GAGVSQSPSNKVTEKGKDVELRCDPISGHTALYWYRQSLGQGLEFLIYFQGNSAPDKSGLPSDRFSAERTGGSVSTLTIQRTQQEDSAVYLCASSLGGTGLTVNYGYTFGSGTRLTVV.

The genes are TRBV7-2 and TRBJ1-1; D not resolved. CDR1 is SGHTA and CDR2 is FQGNSA in the germline V gene. V was cut by 4 bases and J by 6 bases, with 18 bases left in between. The CDR3 length is 15 residues. The CDR3 nucleotides read TGTGCCAGCAGCTCAAGTCTCCCCCTTCAGTCTGAAGCTTTCTTT. This codes for CASSSSLPLQSEAFF.

The rearrangement links TRBV7-3 to TRBJ2-5, with TRBD2 matching over 10 bases. The CDR3 sequence is 15 residues long. Trimming at V came to 2 bases and at J to 1 base, leaving 1 base not matched to a gene. Germline CDR1 and CDR2: SGHTA and FQGTGA. The CDR3, as DNA: TGTGCCAGCAGCTTAGGACTAGCGGCCCAAGAGACCCAGTACTTC. Amino acid sequence: CASSLGLAAQETQYF.

The rearrangement links TRBV9 to TRBJ2-7; D may be TRBD2 (5 bases). The germline V and J ends were trimmed by 0 bases and 3 bases, with 13 bases remaining between them. The germline gives CDR1 SGDLS, CDR2 YYNGEE. This CDR3 is built from 15 residues. CDR3 DNA: TGTGCCAGCAGCGTAGGGACGGGAATCAACTACGAGCAGTACTTC. It encodes CASSVGTGINYEQYF.

This clone was detected only once. The same CDR3 is also encoded by other DNA sequences in this sample. The gene calls are TRBV28 and TRBJ1-1, with 9 bases fitting TRBD1. This CDR3 has 12 amino acids. CDR1 MDHEN and CDR2 SYDVKM come from the germline V gene. After removal of 6 bases from V and 5 bases from J, the junction contained 1 base not matched to a gene. The chain's CDR3 is CASRTGGTEAFF. The CDR3 nucleotides read TGTGCCAGCAGGACAGGGGGGACTGAAGCTTTCTTT. The full variable domain, in which reference TRBV28 and TRBJ1-1 provide the parts outside the CDR3, is DVKVTQSSRYLVKRTGEKVFLECVQDMDHENMFWYRQDPGLGLRLIYFSYDVKMKEKGDIPEGYSVSREKKERFSLILESASTNQTSMYLCASRTGGTEAFFGQGTRLTVV.

The chain carries TRBV28 and TRBJ1-6; 8 nucleotides match TRBD1. CDR1 is MDHEN and CDR2 is SYDVKM in the germline V gene. V trimming: 10 bases; J trimming: 7 bases; junction bases outside the gene matches: 9. The CDR3 contains 14 residues. Written as DNA, the CDR3 is TGTGCCACCTACCGCTCAGGGGGCAATTCACCCCTCCACTTT. The encoded protein is CATYRSGGNSPLHF.

The chain carries TRBV28 and TRBJ2-7; D unclear. Trimming left V 6 bases short and J 6 bases short, with 9 bases between. CDR3 length: 11 amino acids. Germline V gives CDR1 MDHEN, CDR2 SYDVKM. CDR3 in amino acids: CASRGQIEQYF. The DNA of the CDR3 is TGTGCCAGCAGGGGCCAGATCGAGCAGTACTTC.

The CDR3 DNA reads TGTGCCGGGGCCGGGGGGACGGAGACCCAGTACTTC. Residues: CAGAGGTETQYF. The chain combines TRBV28 with TRBJ2-5, with TRBD2 identical over 7 bases. There are 12 residues in the CDR3. V lost 11 bases to trimming and J lost 5 bases; unmatched junction nucleotides: 8. CDR1 is MDHEN, CDR2 SYDVKM, per germline.